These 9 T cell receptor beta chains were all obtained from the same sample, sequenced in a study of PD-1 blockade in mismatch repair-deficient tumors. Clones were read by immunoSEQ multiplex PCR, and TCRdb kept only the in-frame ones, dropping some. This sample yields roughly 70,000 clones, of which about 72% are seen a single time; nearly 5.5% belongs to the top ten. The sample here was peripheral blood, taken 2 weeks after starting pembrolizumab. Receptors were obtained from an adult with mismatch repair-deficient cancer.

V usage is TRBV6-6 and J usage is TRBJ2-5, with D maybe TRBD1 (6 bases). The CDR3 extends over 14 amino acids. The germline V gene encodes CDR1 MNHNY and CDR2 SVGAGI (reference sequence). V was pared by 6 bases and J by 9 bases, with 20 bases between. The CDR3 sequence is CASSPPTGLWAQYF. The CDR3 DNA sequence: TGTGCCAGCAGCCCTCCGACAGGTCTATGGGCCCAGTACTTC.

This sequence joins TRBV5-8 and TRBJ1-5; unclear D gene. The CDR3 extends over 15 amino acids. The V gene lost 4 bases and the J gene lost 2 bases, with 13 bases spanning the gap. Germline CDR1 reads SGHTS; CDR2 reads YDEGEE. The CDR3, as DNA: TGTGCCAGCAGCCGTGACGGTGGTGGCAATCAGCCCCAGCATTTT. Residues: CASSRDGGGNQPQHF.

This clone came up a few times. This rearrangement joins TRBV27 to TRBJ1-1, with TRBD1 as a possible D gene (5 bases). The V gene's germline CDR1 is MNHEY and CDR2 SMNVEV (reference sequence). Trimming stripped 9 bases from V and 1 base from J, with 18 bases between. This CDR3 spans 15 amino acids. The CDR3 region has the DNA TGTGCCAGTAAGAATCGTCCTGGGGGGAACACTGAAGCTTTCTTT. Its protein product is CASKNRPGGNTEAFF.

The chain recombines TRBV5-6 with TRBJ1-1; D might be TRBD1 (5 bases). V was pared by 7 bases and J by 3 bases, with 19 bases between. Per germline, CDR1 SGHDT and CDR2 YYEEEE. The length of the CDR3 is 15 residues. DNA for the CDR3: TGTGCCAGCTTACGGGCGGGGCCCCTGCACACTGAAGCTTTCTTT. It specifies CASLRAGPLHTEAFF.

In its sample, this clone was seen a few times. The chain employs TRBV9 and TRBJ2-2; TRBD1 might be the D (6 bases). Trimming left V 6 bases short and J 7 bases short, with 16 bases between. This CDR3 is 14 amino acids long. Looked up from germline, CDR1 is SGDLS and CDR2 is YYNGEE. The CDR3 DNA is TGTGCCAGCACCAGGGGCCTTCGGGACGGGGAGCTGTTTTTT. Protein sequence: CASTRGLRDGELFF.

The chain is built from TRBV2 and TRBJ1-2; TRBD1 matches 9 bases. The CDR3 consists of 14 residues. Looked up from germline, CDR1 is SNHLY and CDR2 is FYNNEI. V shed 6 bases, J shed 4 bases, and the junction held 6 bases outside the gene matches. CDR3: CASRIGTGTYGYTF. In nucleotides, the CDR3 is TGTGCCAGCAGAATAGGGACAGGGACCTATGGCTACACCTTC.

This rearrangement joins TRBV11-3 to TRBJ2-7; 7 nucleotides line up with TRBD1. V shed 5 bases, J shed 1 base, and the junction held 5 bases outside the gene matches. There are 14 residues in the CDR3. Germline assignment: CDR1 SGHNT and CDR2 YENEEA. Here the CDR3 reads CASSPGTASYEQYF. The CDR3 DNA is TGTGCCAGCAGCCCCGGGACAGCTTCCTACGAGCAGTACTTC.

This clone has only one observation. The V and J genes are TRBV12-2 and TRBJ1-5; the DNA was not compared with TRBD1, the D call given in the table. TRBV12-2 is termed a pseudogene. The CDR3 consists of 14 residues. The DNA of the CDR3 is TGTGCAAGTCGCTTAGGACAGGGAGGTCAGCCCCAGCATTTT. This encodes CASRLGQGGQPQHF.

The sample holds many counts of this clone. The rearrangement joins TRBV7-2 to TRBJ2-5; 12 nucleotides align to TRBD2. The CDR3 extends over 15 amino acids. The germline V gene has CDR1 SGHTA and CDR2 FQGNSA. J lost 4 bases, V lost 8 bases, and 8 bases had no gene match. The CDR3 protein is CASSKEGLAGETQYF. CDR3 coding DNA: TGTGCCAGCTCAAAAGAGGGACTAGCGGGAGAGACCCAGTACTTC.